The 4 T cell receptor beta chains listed next were all sequenced from one sample in a study of Ad26.COV2.S vaccination and SARS-CoV-2 variants. Stated treatment: 15 to 20 received Ad26.COV2.S at low or high dose, single or two shots; a few received placebo; per-sample allocation not given. Specimen acquisition occurred on day 63 following the initial vaccine or placebo injection. Generated by immunoSEQ multiplex PCR, the TCRdb table keeps only in-frame clones and is missing some. This sample yields some 270,000 clones, of which roughly 87% are seen a single time; just under 3% belongs to the top ten. Source: peripheral blood, taken in a trial of Ad26.COV2.S vaccine versus placebo. All receptors come from a person between 18 and 65 years old who received the Ad26.COV2.S COVID-19 vaccine or a placebo.

This clone was found once. The chain recombines TRBV14 with TRBJ2-3, with D perhaps matching TRBD2 (6 bases). The germline V gene has CDR1 SGHDN and CDR2 FVKESK. The CDR3 length is 13 residues. Deletions cut 7 bases from V and 1 base from J, with 9 bases between. The DNA for the CDR3 is TGTGCCAGCAACCGCGGGGGCACAGATACGCAGTATTTT. The encoded protein is CASNRGGTDTQYF.

This sequence joins TRBV25-1 and TRBJ2-5; D uncertain. The length of the CDR3 is 10 residues. Germline V gene sequence: CDR1 MGHDK, CDR2 SYGVNS. The V gene lost 4 bases and the J gene lost 4 bases, with 1 base spanning the gap. The DNA of the CDR3 is TGTGCCAGCAGTGGAGAGACCCAGTACTTC. Protein: CASSGETQYF.

The chain carries TRBV6-5 and TRBJ1-2; D call uncertain. The V gene's germline CDR1 is MNHEY and CDR2 SVGAGI. V was trimmed by 10 bases and J by 10 bases, leaving 16 bases between them. The CDR3 totals 11 residues. This CDR3 reads CATQALDHYTF. The CDR3 bases are TGTGCCACCCAGGCGCTCGACCACTACACCTTC.

The chain recombines TRBV19 with TRBJ2-1; D is undetermined. The V gene's germline CDR1 is LNHDA and CDR2 SQIVND (reference sequence). This CDR3 comprises 13 residues. The ends were cut back, 2 bases at V and 7 bases at J, with 9 bases in the middle. Here the CDR3 reads CASSISEGNEQFF. In nucleotides, the CDR3 is TGTGCCAGTAGTATATCCGAAGGTAATGAGCAGTTCTTC.